In this sample, the clone carrying this T cell receptor (beta chain) turned up once. Original processing methods: For nucleated cells, counts were estimated from reference gene primer amplification. Data came from immunoSEQ multiplex PCR; TCRdb stores just in-frame clones and leaves some out. D and trimming were read from the DNA, whereas the V and J calls and clone size are those reported in that table. The table records almost 200,000 clones, roughly nine tenths of them present only once. The entry originates in a study of blood T cell repertoires in COVID-19. In the study overall: The study drew acute and convalescent COVID-19 samples from the United States, Italy and Spain. Sources were T cells, B-cell-depleted T cells, or PBMCs; the material itself was cDNA or gDNA.

V lost 5 bases to trimming and J lost 8 bases, with 6 bases between them. This CDR3 is built from 11 residues. Sequenced sample: peripheral blood. The gene calls are TRBV12-3 or TRBV12-4 and TRBJ1-4; possible D gene TRBD1, 6 bases. The TCR originated in a woman in her 70s with acute or convalescent COVID-19. In nucleotides, the CDR3 is TGTGCCAGCAGTCAGGGGGAAAAACTGTTTTTT. Residues: CASSQGEKLFF.